This T cell receptor beta chain was recorded in a study of early T cells in non-severe SARS-CoV-2 infection (TCRdb year 2021). About the full investigation: Because TCR sequencing relied on bulk RNA taken from unsorted whole blood, pairing of alpha and beta chains was not possible.

Study-wide findings and limitations: Matching against VDJdb was skewed toward anti-spike CD8 responses, likely underestimated virus-specific expansions, and missed private and CD4 specificities.

A word on this clonotype: The antigen it recognizes is unknown. Within one base of it there is no much larger clone, and no base qualities were kept.

The library was obtained by 5' RACE. Sequencing relied on a NextSeq 500. To correct for sequencing error and PCR bias, the TCR library protocol tagged individual cDNA molecules with unique molecular identifiers. Sequencing covered both TCR alpha and beta chains, and within each sample the abundances of alpha and beta sequences were tightly co-correlated. Concerning the study's data processing: Decombinator V4 was used to perform V gene, J gene and CDR3 annotation of TCR sequences. Expanded TCRs were defined as changing significantly between any two time points under a Poisson model with p below 0.0001. TCR abundances were normalised to the total number of TCRs sequenced per sample and were expressed as counts per million. TRAV1-2 paired with TRAJ12, TRAJ20 or TRAJ33 defined MAIT TCRs, while TRAV10 paired with TRAJ18 defined iNKT TCRs. VDJdb, accessed 1 November 2021, was searched for CMV, EBV and SARS-CoV-2 annotated TCRs, with TCRs annotated for multiple antigens excluded. Using fastp trimming at Q25 and MiXCR clonotype assembly, TCRdb reanalyzed the public sequencing data and kept in-frame beta chains. Records with the same CDR3 protein are collapsed into one entry carrying the most frequent genes and DNA. The authors' filters were not applied to this entry. The sample table lists approximately 62,000 distinct CDR3 sequences, around 12% of them with a count of one. The top ten clones comprise roughly 4% of the sample.

Trimmed from V: 3 bases; trimmed from J: 8 bases; junction bases lacking a gene match: 9. From the cysteine up to the phenylalanine, the CDR3 has a length of 14 residues. The kept DNA is CDR3 alone, 42 bases in frame from the first base. Reading the germline V gene gives CDR1 MDHEN and CDR2 SYDVKM. This was a case-control study nested in a cohort of healthcare workers in London, UK, who had nasopharyngeal swab PCR tests and blood samples taken every week. Healthcare workers were enrolled in the week of the UK lockdown, from 23 to 31 March 2020, and were followed every week for up to roughly 16 weeks.

The clonotype comes from an adult who was a healthcare worker with PCR-confirmed SARS-CoV-2 infection or an uninfected control (not recorded which). Sequenced input: whole blood. This chain joins TRBV28 to TRBJ1-2, with 7 bases in between that match TRBD1. The nucleotide sequence reads TGTGCCAGCAGTTTGGGACAGTCTAGAGGGGGCTACACCTTC. Translated, this gives CASSLGQSRGGYTF.